Given below is one T cell receptor beta chain in context. The antigen is undetermined. This sample also contains other DNA sequences that code for the same CDR3. The data stem from a study of T cells in narcolepsy. The study's findings and limits: Some memory CD4+ repertoires had no autoreactive clone sequences.

Data came from immunoSEQ multiplex PCR; TCRdb stores just in-frame clones and leaves some out. The sample includes some 25,000 clones, 65% to 90% seen only once; the top ten take around 9.6%. CDR1 and CDR2 (germline): SGHRS, YFSETQ. With 0 bases removed from V and 1 base from J, the gap between germline ends came to 21 bases. There are 19 residues in the CDR3. This clonotype was sampled from a human donor in good health. The sample comprised memory (CD45RA-) CD4+ T cells from blood. The J gene is TRBJ2-3, the V gene TRBV5-1; the D gene is possibly TRBD2 (7 bases). CDR3 nucleotide sequence: TGCGCCAGCAGCTTGGTGCAGGGAGGGGAAGGGGGGCGCACAGATACGCAGTATTTT. Residues: CASSLVQGGEGGRTDTQYF.